This is a list of T cell receptor beta chains from one sample in a study of blood T cell repertoires in COVID-19. This table comes from immunoSEQ multiplex PCR, and its TCRdb copy is limited to in-frame clones, with some not included. The sample lists 85,000 to 90,000 clones, about 82% occurring once. The specimen was peripheral blood. The source is a human donor in a cohort sampled during active COVID-19. CDR3s include the opening cysteine and the closing phenylalanine or tryptophan. D genes are given only for firm matches. Clone size appears in some rows only: once, few, many, or a class for an expanded clone.

V	D	J	size	CDR3	DNA
TRBV27	-	TRBJ1-2	few	CASRQGPNYGYTF	TGTGCCAGCAGACAGGGACCTAACTATGGCTACACCTTC
TRBV7-8	-	TRBJ2-3	-	CASSSQGYPFTDTQYF	TGTGCCAGCAGTTCTCAGGGATACCCTTTCACAGATACGCAGTATTTT
TRBV28	-	TRBJ1-6	-	CASSSPGGDGSPLHF	TGTGCCAGCAGTTCCCCGGGAGGGGATGGCTCACCCCTCCACTTT
TRBV6-6	-	TRBJ1-2	-	CASSSTGAVGYTF	TGTGCCAGCAGTTCGACAGGTGCGGTTGGCTACACCTTC
TRBV19	TRBD1	TRBJ1-5	-	CASRHSPDRGLVSNQPQHF	TGTGCCAGTAGGCACTCCCCTGACAGGGGGCTCGTTAGCAATCAGCCCCAGCATTTT
TRBV19	-	TRBJ2-5	-	CASSIGLGRGETQYF	TGTGCCAGTAGTATAGGTTTGGGGCGGGGAGAGACCCAGTACTTC
TRBV9	-	TRBJ1-6	-	CASSVGPEGGSPLHF	TGTGCCAGCAGCGTAGGGCCCGAGGGCGGATCACCCCTCCACTTT
TRBV3-1/TRBV3-2	-	TRBJ2-7	-	CASSLSGVEQYF	TGTGCCAGCAGCCTGTCAGGGGTCGAGCAGTACTTC
TRBV6-2/TRBV6-3	TRBD1	TRBJ2-3	-	CASSHGTVTDTQYF	TGTGCCAGCAGTCACGGGACAGTCACAGATACGCAGTATTTT
TRBV3-1/TRBV3-2	-	TRBJ2-1	few	CASSQLEGPRDEQFF	TGTGCCAGCAGCCAATTAGAGGGCCCTCGGGATGAGCAGTTCTTC
TRBV20-1	-	TRBJ1-2	-	CSASVGAYGYTF	TGCAGTGCTAGTGTGGGAGCCTATGGCTACACCTTC
TRBV4-3	-	TRBJ1-2	-	CASSHGGASNYGYTF	TGCGCCAGCAGCCACGGGGGGGCATCTAACTATGGCTACACCTTC
TRBV29-1	-	TRBJ1-1	-	CSVAGNLNTEAFF	TGCAGCGTAGCAGGGAACTTGAACACTGAAGCTTTCTTT
TRBV18	TRBD2	TRBJ2-2	once	CASSPVVAGGSTGELFF	TGTGCCAGCTCACCGGTTGTAGCGGGAGGGAGCACCGGGGAGCTGTTTTTT
TRBV19	TRBD1	TRBJ2-7	-	CASSRGQSYEQYF	TGTGCCAGTAGCCGGGGACAGTCCTACGAGCAGTACTTC
TRBV5-6	TRBD1	TRBJ2-3	-	CASSRQGGDTQYF	TGTGCCAGCAGCAGACAGGGGGGAGATACGCAGTATTTT
TRBV28	TRBD1	TRBJ2-3	-	CASRTTGADTQYF	TGTGCCAGCAGAACGACAGGGGCAGATACGCAGTATTTT
TRBV7-2	-	TRBJ2-5	-	CASSSMALPGTQYF	TGTGCCAGCAGCTCGATGGCCCTACCGGGGACCCAGTACTTC
TRBV19	-	TRBJ1-1	-	CASSPWGGNTEAFF	TGTGCCAGTAGCCCTTGGGGGGGGAACACTGAAGCTTTCTTT
TRBV11-3	-	TRBJ1-3	-	CASSLGGDSGNTIYF	TGTGCCAGCAGCTTAGGAGGAGACTCTGGAAACACCATATATTTT
TRBV12-5	-	TRBJ2-1	once	CASGLVVVGASYNEQFF	TGTGCTAGTGGTTTGGTAGTGGTCGGAGCCTCCTACAATGAGCAGTTCTTC
TRBV5-1	-	TRBJ2-7	-	CASSYRDDEQYF	TGCGCCAGCAGCTACAGGGATGACGAGCAGTACTTC
TRBV19	TRBD1	TRBJ2-7	-	CASRAGTGPGGYEQYF	TGTGCCAGTAGGGCCGGGACAGGGCCCGGTGGCTACGAGCAGTACTTC
TRBV28	TRBD1	TRBJ2-5	-	CASSLTGSGETQYF	TGTGCCAGCAGTTTGACAGGGAGTGGGGAGACCCAGTACTTC
TRBV5-1	-	TRBJ2-3	once	CASSADTNTDTQYF	TGCGCCAGCAGCGCAGACACGAACACAGATACGCAGTATTTT
TRBV7-9	-	TRBJ2-1	-	CASSLVPGREQFF	TGTGCCAGCAGCTTAGTTCCAGGTCGTGAGCAGTTCTTC
TRBV3-1/TRBV3-2	-	TRBJ1-2	-	CASSQEFGQGWGYTF	TGTGCCAGCAGCCAAGAATTTGGTCAGGGATGGGGCTACACCTTC
TRBV5-1	TRBD1	TRBJ2-3	-	CASSPGTGDGDTQYF	TGCGCCAGCAGCCCGGGGACAGGGGATGGAGATACGCAGTATTTT
TRBV7-8	TRBD2	TRBJ2-5	-	CASSPRLAGTEETQYF	TGTGCCAGCAGCCCCCGGCTAGCGGGGACTGAGGAGACCCAGTACTTC
TRBV4-3	-	TRBJ1-1	-	CASSQPGTEAFF	TGCGCCAGCAGCCAACCGGGGACTGAAGCTTTCTTT
TRBV29-1	-	TRBJ2-5	-	CSVYRSQETQYF	TGCAGCGTTTACAGGTCCCAAGAGACCCAGTACTTC
TRBV6-2/TRBV6-3	-	TRBJ1-5	-	CASSYSWDNYQPQHF	TGTGCCAGCAGTTACTCGTGGGACAACTATCAGCCCCAGCATTTT
TRBV3-1/TRBV3-2	-	TRBJ2-4	-	CASSTRTVAKNIQYF	TGTGCCAGCAGCACCCGGACAGTAGCCAAAAACATTCAGTACTTC
TRBV9	TRBD2	TRBJ2-7	-	CASSIGGLAGDEQYF	TGTGCCAGCAGCATAGGGGGGCTAGCGGGAGACGAGCAGTACTTC
TRBV27	TRBD1	TRBJ2-6	-	CASRKGALGANVLTF	TGTGCCAGCAGGAAGGGGGCGCTTGGGGCCAACGTCCTGACTTTC
TRBV4-3	TRBD2	TRBJ2-3	-	CASSQDGEGFTDTQYF	TGCGCCAGCAGCCAAGACGGGGAGGGTTTCACAGATACGCAGTATTTT
TRBV7-2	TRBD1	TRBJ2-1	once	CASSLGQGGSYNEQFF	TGTGCCAGCAGCTTAGGACAGGGGGGGTCCTACAATGAGCAGTTCTTC
TRBV7-9	TRBD2	TRBJ2-1	-	CASSPGTSGYNEQFF	TGTGCCAGCAGCCCCGGGACTAGTGGGTACAATGAGCAGTTCTTC
TRBV28	-	TRBJ2-7	-	CASSLERNYEQYF	TGTGCCAGCAGCCTGGAGCGGAACTACGAGCAGTACTTC
TRBV7-8	-	TRBJ1-5	-	CASSLAGGGGNQPQHF	TGTGCCAGCAGCTTAGCGGGAGGGGGAGGCAATCAGCCCCAGCATTTT
TRBV28	TRBD1	TRBJ1-5	-	CASSLTGLSNQPQHF	TGTGCCAGCAGCCTGACAGGGCTAAGCAATCAGCCCCAGCATTTT